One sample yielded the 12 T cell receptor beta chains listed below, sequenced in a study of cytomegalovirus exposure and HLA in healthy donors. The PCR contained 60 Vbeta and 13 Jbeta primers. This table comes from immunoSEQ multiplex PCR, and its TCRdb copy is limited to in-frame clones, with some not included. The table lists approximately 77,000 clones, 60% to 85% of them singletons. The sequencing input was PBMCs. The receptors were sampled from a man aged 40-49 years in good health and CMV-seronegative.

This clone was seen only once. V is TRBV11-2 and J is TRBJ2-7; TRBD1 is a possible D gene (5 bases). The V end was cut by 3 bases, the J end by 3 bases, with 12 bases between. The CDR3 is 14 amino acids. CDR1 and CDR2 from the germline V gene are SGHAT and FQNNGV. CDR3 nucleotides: TGTGCCAGCAGCTTCCAGACAGCCGGCTACGAGCAGTACTTC. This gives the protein CASSFQTAGYEQYF. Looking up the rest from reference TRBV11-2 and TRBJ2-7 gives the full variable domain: EAGVAQSPRYKIIEKRQSVAFWCNPISGHATLYWYQQILGQGPKLLIQFQNNGVVDDSQLPKDRFSAERLKGVDSTLKIQPAKLEDSAVYLCASSFQTAGYEQYFGPGTRLTVT.

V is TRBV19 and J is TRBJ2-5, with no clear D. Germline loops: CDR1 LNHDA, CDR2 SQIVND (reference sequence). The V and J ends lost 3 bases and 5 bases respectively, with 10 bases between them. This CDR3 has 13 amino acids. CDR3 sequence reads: CASSIKAWETQYF. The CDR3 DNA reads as TGTGCCAGTAGTATTAAAGCCTGGGAGACCCAGTACTTC.

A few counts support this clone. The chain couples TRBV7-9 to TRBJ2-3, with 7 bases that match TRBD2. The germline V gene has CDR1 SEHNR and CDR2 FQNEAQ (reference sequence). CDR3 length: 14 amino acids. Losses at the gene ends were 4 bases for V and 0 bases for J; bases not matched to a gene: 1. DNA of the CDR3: TGTGCCAGCAGCTCTAGCGGTAGCACAGATACGCAGTATTTT. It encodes CASSSSGSTDTQYF.

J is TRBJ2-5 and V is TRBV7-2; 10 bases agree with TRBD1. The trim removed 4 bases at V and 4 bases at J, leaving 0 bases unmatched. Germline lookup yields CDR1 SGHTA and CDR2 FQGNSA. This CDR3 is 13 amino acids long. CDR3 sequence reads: CASSWDRGETQYF. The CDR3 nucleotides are TGTGCCAGCAGCTGGGACAGGGGAGAGACCCAGTACTTC.

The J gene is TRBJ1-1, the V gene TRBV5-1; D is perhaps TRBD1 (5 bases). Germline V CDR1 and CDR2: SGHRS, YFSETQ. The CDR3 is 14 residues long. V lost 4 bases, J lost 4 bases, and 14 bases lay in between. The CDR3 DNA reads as TGCGCCAGCAGCCCTCCCGAAGGGGCCACTGAAGCTTTCTTT. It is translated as CASSPPEGATEAFF.

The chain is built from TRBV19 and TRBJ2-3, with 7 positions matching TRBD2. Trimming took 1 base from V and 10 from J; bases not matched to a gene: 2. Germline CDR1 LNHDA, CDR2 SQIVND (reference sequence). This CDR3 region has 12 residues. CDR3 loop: CASSIVGGPQYF. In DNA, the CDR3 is TGTGCCAGTAGTATAGTGGGAGGGCCGCAGTATTTT.

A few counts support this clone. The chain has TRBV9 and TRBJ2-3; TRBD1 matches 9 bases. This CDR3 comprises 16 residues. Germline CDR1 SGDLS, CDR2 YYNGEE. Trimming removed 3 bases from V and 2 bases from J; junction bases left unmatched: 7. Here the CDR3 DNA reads TGTGCCAGCAGCGAGAAGGGGACAGGGTTCACAGATACGCAGTATTTT. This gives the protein CASSEKGTGFTDTQYF.

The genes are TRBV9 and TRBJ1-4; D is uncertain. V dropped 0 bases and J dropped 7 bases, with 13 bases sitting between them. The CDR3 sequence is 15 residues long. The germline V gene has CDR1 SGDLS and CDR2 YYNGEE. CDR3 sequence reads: CASSVEDTNSEKLFF. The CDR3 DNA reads TGTGCCAGCAGCGTAGAAGACACGAACAGTGAAAAACTGTTTTTT.

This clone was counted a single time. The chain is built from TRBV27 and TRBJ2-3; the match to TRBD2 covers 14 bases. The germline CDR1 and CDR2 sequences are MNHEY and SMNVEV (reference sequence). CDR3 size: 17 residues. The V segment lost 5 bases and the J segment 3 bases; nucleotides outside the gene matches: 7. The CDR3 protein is CASSIPGLAGETDTQYF. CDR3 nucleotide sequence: TGTGCCAGCAGTATCCCGGGACTAGCGGGGGAGACAGATACGCAGTATTTT.

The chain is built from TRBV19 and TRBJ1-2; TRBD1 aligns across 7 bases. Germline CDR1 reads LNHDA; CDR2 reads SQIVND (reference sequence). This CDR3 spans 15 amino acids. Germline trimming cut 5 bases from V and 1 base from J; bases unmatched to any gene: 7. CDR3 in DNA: TGTGCCAGTAGTGAGACAGGGATCGTTAACTATGGCTACACCTTC. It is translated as CASSETGIVNYGYTF.

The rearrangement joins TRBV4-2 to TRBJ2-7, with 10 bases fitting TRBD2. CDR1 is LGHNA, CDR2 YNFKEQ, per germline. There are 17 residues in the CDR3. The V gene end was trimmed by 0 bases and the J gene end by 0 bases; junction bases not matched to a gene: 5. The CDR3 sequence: CASSQDLAGELSYEQYF. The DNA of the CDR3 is TGTGCCAGCAGCCAAGACCTAGCGGGAGAGCTCTCCTACGAGCAGTACTTC.

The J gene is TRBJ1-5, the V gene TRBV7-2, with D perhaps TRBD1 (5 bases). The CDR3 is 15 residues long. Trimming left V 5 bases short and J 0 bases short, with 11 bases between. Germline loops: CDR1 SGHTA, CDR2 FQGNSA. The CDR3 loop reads CASSLDRYSNQPQHF. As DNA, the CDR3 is TGTGCCAGCAGCCTAGACAGATATAGCAATCAGCCCCAGCATTTT.